Below are 24 T cell receptor beta chains sequenced from a single sample in a study of CD8 T cell repertoires and HIV-1 epitope variants. The assay was immunoSEQ multiplex PCR, and TCRdb's table has in-frame clones only and misses some. The table has about 95,000 clones, roughly four fifths seen once; the top ten hold 20% to 30%. The specimen was uncultured baseline CD8+ T cells from peripheral blood mononuclear cells (PBMCs). Every receptor here comes from a male donor with HIV.

This clone was seen at least ten times. The chain employs TRBV30 and TRBJ2-3, with 7 bases aligning to TRBD1. With V trimmed by 7 bases and J by 6 bases, 19 bases remained unmatched. CDR1 and CDR2 (germline): GTSNPN, SVGIG (reference sequence). CDR3 size: 16 residues. This CDR3 reads CASGLGGGFWTDTQYF. In DNA form, the CDR3 reads TGTGCCTCGGGCTTAGGGGGCGGGTTCTGGACGGATACGCAGTATTTT.

The chain recombines TRBV2 with TRBJ1-3; D uncertain. The CDR3 totals 15 residues. V dropped 6 bases and J dropped 0 bases, with 12 bases sitting between them. Germline V gene sequence: CDR1 SNHLY, CDR2 FYNNEI. DNA for the CDR3: TGTGCCAGCAGCAAGGACGGATACTCTGGAAACACCATATATTTT. Amino acids: CASSKDGYSGNTIYF.

The rearrangement joins TRBV7-2 to TRBJ2-1; D call uncertain. With 6 bases removed from V and 0 bases from J, the gap between germline ends came to 9 bases. The CDR3 has 14 amino acids. Germline V lookup: CDR1 SGHTA, CDR2 FQGNSA. CDR3 sequence: CASSPSSSYNEQFF. The CDR3 DNA is TGTGCCAGCAGTCCCTCCAGCTCCTACAATGAGCAGTTCTTC.

The J gene is TRBJ2-4, the V gene TRBV7-8, with 9 nucleotides matching TRBD1. V dropped 5 bases and J dropped 8; count of bases not matched to a gene: 7. Germline V lookup: CDR1 SGHVS, CDR2 FQNEAQ. CDR3 length equals 14 residues. The CDR3 loop is CASSRDRDKDIQYF. In DNA form, the CDR3 reads TGTGCCAGCAGCCGGGACAGGGATAAAGACATTCAGTACTTC.

V gene TRBV5-1 combines with J gene TRBJ2-1; 9 nucleotides align to TRBD1. CDR1 is SGHRS and CDR2 is YFSETQ in the germline V gene. V gave up 6 bases and J gave up 9 bases; unmatched junction bases: 7. The CDR3 sequence is 13 residues long. The CDR3 bases are TGCGCCAGCATTGGGACAGGGAGGCGTGAGCAGTTCTTC. This sequence encodes CASIGTGRREQFF.

The chain combines TRBV19 with TRBJ1-2, with D unclear. CDR3 length: 15 residues. Germline V lookup: CDR1 LNHDA, CDR2 SQIVND (reference sequence). V was cut by 5 bases and J by 3 bases, with 16 bases left in between. The CDR3 region is CASSGWGEEHYGYTF. CDR3 DNA: TGTGCCAGTAGTGGATGGGGTGAGGAGCACTATGGCTACACCTTC.

The chain recombines TRBV7-2 with TRBJ2-1, with 7 bases aligning to TRBD1. The trim removed 4 bases at V and 10 bases at J, leaving 16 bases unmatched. Germline CDR1 reads SGHTA; CDR2 reads FQGNSA. The CDR3 extends over 16 amino acids. The DNA of the CDR3 is TGTGCCAGCAGCTCCCCGGGACAGCCCACGGGTTGGGAGCAGTTCTTC. Amino acids: CASSSPGQPTGWEQFF.

This rearrangement joins TRBV5-1 to TRBJ2-1; 8 bases are a match to TRBD2. The germline CDR1 and CDR2 sequences are SGHRS and YFSETQ. V dropped 0 bases and J dropped 5; count of bases not matched to a gene: 7. CDR3 length: 16 residues. CDR3 protein: CASSLVAGGPNNEQFF. In DNA, the CDR3 is TGCGCCAGCAGCTTGGTTGCGGGGGGCCCTAACAATGAGCAGTTCTTC.

The chain carries TRBV18 and TRBJ2-5, with D hard to call. The CDR3 length is 15 residues. V dropped 5 bases and J dropped 1 base, with 14 bases sitting between them. Germline V gives CDR1 KGHSH, CDR2 LQKENI. The CDR3 DNA reads as TGTGCCAGCTCATACGGCGGAGCCGCCCAAGAGACCCAGTACTTC. It codes for CASSYGGAAQETQYF.

This chain uses TRBV18 with TRBJ2-6; D may be TRBD1 (5 bases). The CDR3 is 13 residues long. The V end lost 6 bases, the J end lost 2 bases, and 5 bases lay between the germline ends. Germline CDR1 reads KGHSH; CDR2 reads LQKENI. The CDR3 region is CASSRAGANVLTF. DNA of the CDR3: TGTGCCAGCTCCAGGGCTGGGGCCAACGTCCTGACTTTC.

This clone showed up many times. The V and J genes are TRBV7-9 and TRBJ2-7; possible D gene TRBD2, 6 bases. Trimming left V 1 base short and J 7 bases short, with 17 bases between. Germline CDR1 is SEHNR and CDR2 is FQNEAQ (reference sequence). This CDR3 region has 15 residues. The CDR3 spells CASSLDGGKMQEQYF. CDR3 DNA sequence: TGTGCCAGCAGCTTAGATGGCGGGAAAATGCAAGAGCAGTACTTC.

The chain employs TRBV9 and TRBJ1-2, with 7 bases that match TRBD1. From germline, CDR1 is SGDLS and CDR2 YYNGEE. J lost 4 bases, V lost 2 bases, and 8 bases had no gene match. This CDR3 comprises 15 residues. CDR3 DNA: TGTGCCAGCAGCGTCGCTGGCCAGGGGGGCTATGGCTACACCTTC. As protein: CASSVAGQGGYGYTF.

The chain recombines TRBV28 with TRBJ2-7; 10 nucleotides match TRBD1. The CDR3 is 18 amino acids. CDR1 and CDR2 (germline): MDHEN, SYDVKM. V dropped 3 bases and J dropped 7; count of bases not matched to a gene: 18. The CDR3 loop is CASSFEEGRGTGVEEQYF. The CDR3 nucleotides are TGTGCCAGCAGTTTCGAAGAGGGTCGGGGGACAGGGGTTGAAGAGCAGTACTTC.

The chain has TRBV6-1 and TRBJ2-5, with 7 bases that match TRBD2. After removal of 1 base from V and 2 bases from J, the junction contained 7 bases not matched to a gene. The CDR3 runs to 16 residues. Per the germline V gene, CDR1 is MNHNS and CDR2 is SASEGT. The chain's CDR3 is CASSEVVAGWQETQYF. For the CDR3, the DNA is TGTGCCAGCAGTGAAGTTGTAGCGGGTTGGCAAGAGACCCAGTACTTC.

The rearrangement uses TRBV7-2 and TRBJ2-5; D is perhaps TRBD1 (7 bases). The V and J ends lost 1 base and 5 bases respectively, with 14 bases between them. This CDR3 is 15 amino acids long. The V gene's germline CDR1 is SGHTA and CDR2 FQGNSA. As DNA, the CDR3 is TGTGCCAGCAGCTTAGTTTTGGCAGGGGGGGAGACCCAGTACTTC. Protein: CASSLVLAGGETQYF.

J is TRBJ1-5 and V is TRBV5-1; no clear D. The CDR3 is 13 residues long. V lost 4 bases, J lost 7 bases, and 12 bases lay in between. Per germline, CDR1 SGHRS and CDR2 YFSETQ. As DNA, the CDR3 is TGCGCCAGCAGCCCCGAAGGTAGGCAGCCCCAGCATTTT. It codes for CASSPEGRQPQHF.

The chain is built from TRBV12-2 and TRBJ2-1; TRBD2, as called in the table, went unchecked against the DNA. TRBV12-2 corresponds to a pseudogene. The CDR3 is 15 residues long. The CDR3: CASRYGLAEGDEQFF. CDR3 DNA: TGTGCAAGTCGCTACGGACTAGCGGAGGGGGATGAGCAGTTCTTC.

The J gene is TRBJ1-2, the V gene TRBV7-8; D is ambiguous. Germline assignment: CDR1 SGHVS and CDR2 FQNEAQ. This CDR3 has 16 amino acids. V was cut by 5 bases and J by 4 bases, with 20 bases left in between. CDR3 in amino acids: CASSPPAGPAVYGYTF. The CDR3 DNA reads TGTGCCAGCAGCCCTCCTGCGGGCCCCGCCGTCTATGGCTACACCTTC.

This chain connects TRBV5-1 to TRBJ2-1; a weak D match, TRBD2 (5 bases). Germline assignment: CDR1 SGHRS and CDR2 YFSETQ. The CDR3 runs 14 residues. The V gene lost 3 bases and the J gene lost 7 bases, with 14 bases spanning the gap. In nucleotides, the CDR3 is TGCGCCAGCAGCTCGGGGTGGACGGATAATGAGCAGTTCTTC. Translating gives CASSSGWTDNEQFF.

The rearrangement uses TRBV30 and TRBJ1-2; maybe TRBD1 (5 bases). The CDR3 loop spans 12 amino acids. V dropped 8 bases and J dropped 8 bases, with 18 bases sitting between them. The V gene's germline CDR1 is GTSNPN and CDR2 SVGIG (reference sequence). For the CDR3, the DNA is TGTGCCGGAGAAGGACCGACAGCCGGCTACACCTTC. Translated: CAGEGPTAGYTF.

The CDR3 here is CASSGLQNTGELFF. The CDR3 bases are TGTGCCAGCAGTGGCCTACAGAACACCGGGGAGCTGTTTTTT. The V gene is TRBV2, the J gene TRBJ2-2; unclear D gene. Trimming cost V 4 bases and J 1 base, with 7 bases left between them. CDR3 length equals 14 residues. CDR1 and CDR2 from the germline V gene are SNHLY and FYNNEI.

The gene calls are TRBV5-4 and TRBJ2-2, with D tentatively TRBD2 (6 bases). The CDR3 extends over 16 amino acids. Germline V gives CDR1 SGHNT, CDR2 YYREEE (reference sequence). V lost 0 bases and J 2 bases, leaving 11 bases between the germline ends. CDR3 coding DNA: TGTGCCAGCAGCTTGGTGGAGGGACTCAACACCGGGGAGCTGTTTTTT. This encodes CASSLVEGLNTGELFF.

The chain carries TRBV28 and TRBJ1-1; possible D gene TRBD1, 5 bases. The CDR3 spans 14 residues. Germline V CDR1 and CDR2: MDHEN, SYDVKM. Between the trimmed V and J ends, which lost 9 bases and 4 bases, there was a span of 18 bases. CDR3 loop: CASLGREAATEAFF. Here the CDR3 DNA reads TGTGCCAGTCTGGGCAGGGAGGCGGCCACTGAAGCTTTCTTT.

The rearrangement joins TRBV6-5 to TRBJ2-7, with D maybe TRBD1 (5 bases). The germline V and J ends were trimmed by 0 bases and 2 bases, with 11 bases remaining between them. The CDR3 consists of 15 residues. The germline V gene encodes CDR1 MNHEY and CDR2 SVGAGI. The DNA of the CDR3 is TGTGCCAGCAGTTACTCCCGGCAGGGCCCCTACGAGCAGTACTTC. Translated: CASSYSRQGPYEQYF.